These 12 T cell receptor beta chains share one sample of origin, sequenced in a study of blood T cell repertoires in COVID-19. Assay: immunoSEQ multiplex PCR; the TCRdb copy retains only in-frame clones and omits some. The repertoire holds 350,000 to 450,000 clones, with approximately 89% as singletons. The source material was peripheral blood. Receptors were obtained from a woman between 55 and 75 years old with COVID-19, enrolled during active disease.

For this clone: This same CDR3 is encoded by further DNA sequences in the sample. The chain couples TRBV11-2 to TRBJ2-5; 8 nucleotides align to TRBD2. Germline V lookup: CDR1 SGHAT, CDR2 FQNNGV. This CDR3 has 14 residues. V shed 1 base, J shed 2 bases, and the junction held 0 bases outside the gene matches. The CDR3 nucleotides are TGTGCCAGCAGCTTAGCGGGGGGGCAAGAGACCCAGTACTTC. It yields the protein CASSLAGGQETQYF. The full variable domain, with the rest looked up from reference TRBV11-2 and TRBJ2-5, is EAGVAQSPRYKIIEKRQSVAFWCNPISGHATLYWYQQILGQGPKLLIQFQNNGVVDDSQLPKDRFSAERLKGVDSTLKIQPAKLEDSAVYLCASSLAGGQETQYFGPGTRLLVL.

About this clone: A junction end diverges from the germline sequence, so it may reflect a read error. J is TRBJ2-1 and V is TRBV7-2; D is unclear. The V gene's germline CDR1 is SGHTA and CDR2 FQGNSA. The CDR3 is 16 amino acids. As DNA, the CDR3 is TGTGCCAGCAGGTTAGGCCCCAGCGATCTTAAAAATGAGCAGTTCTTC. Residues: CASRLGPSDLKNEQFF.

The chain couples TRBV10-3 to TRBJ2-5, with 12 bases identical to TRBD2. This CDR3 has 19 amino acids. Germline V gene lookup returns CDR1 ENHRY and CDR2 SYGVKD. The V gene end was trimmed by 5 bases and the J gene end by 4 bases; junction bases not matched to a gene: 17. Written as DNA, the CDR3 is TGTGCCATCAGTTCACCCTCGGGACTAGCGGGTCAGGTAGGAGAGACCCAGTACTTC. Residues: CAISSPSGLAGQVGETQYF.

This clone was seen just once. The chain joins TRBV7-8 to TRBJ2-7, with D perhaps matching TRBD1 (6 bases). Trimming removed 6 bases from V and 4 bases from J, with 10 bases in between. The CDR3 spans 12 residues. Germline-derived CDR1 and CDR2 are SGHVS and FQNEAQ. CDR3 nucleotide sequence: TGTGCCAGCAGGAAGCAGGGGTACGAGCAGTACTTC. Its translation: CASRKQGYEQYF.

This clone has only a few counts. The chain joins TRBV6-6 to TRBJ1-1, with TRBD1 as a possible D gene (6 bases). Trimming took off 6 bases at V and 2 bases at J, with 13 bases between the two ends. The V gene's germline CDR1 is MNHNY and CDR2 SVGAGI (reference sequence). This CDR3 region has 14 residues. The CDR3 sequence is CASRSQGKNTEAFF. As DNA, the CDR3 is TGTGCCAGCAGGTCACAGGGAAAAAACACTGAAGCTTTCTTT.

The chain is built from TRBV6-1 and TRBJ1-5, with 8 positions matching TRBD1. Germline values: CDR1 MNHNS, CDR2 SASEGT. V lost 2 bases to trimming and J lost 5 bases; unmatched junction nucleotides: 5. The CDR3 extends over 15 amino acids. CDR3 nucleotides: TGTGCCAGCAGTGAAATGGCAGGGGGCCATCAGCCCCAGCATTTT. Its protein is CASSEMAGGHQPQHF.

This clone was recorded a few times. The rearrangement uses TRBV19 and TRBJ1-6; 8 bases match TRBD1. CDR3 size: 18 residues. V gave up 5 bases and J gave up 0 bases; unmatched junction bases: 9. Germline values: CDR1 LNHDA, CDR2 SQIVND (reference sequence). CDR3 in amino acids: CASSSPGQARSYNSPLHF. CDR3 DNA sequence: TGTGCCAGTAGTTCTCCGGGACAGGCGCGCTCCTATAATTCACCCCTCCACTTT. Drawing the rest from reference TRBV19 and TRBJ1-6, the complete variable domain is DGGITQSPKYLFRKEGQNVTLSCEQNLNHDAMYWYRQDPGQGLRLIYYSQIVNDFQKGDIAEGYSVSREKKESFPLTVTSAQKNPTAFYLCASSSPGQARSYNSPLHFGNGTRLTVT.

A note on this clone: One junction end disagrees with the germline gene, perhaps due to a read error. The chain employs TRBV28 and TRBJ2-7, with a tentative D call TRBD2 (6 bases). From germline, CDR1 is MDHEN and CDR2 SYDVKM. The CDR3 spans 13 residues. Here the CDR3 reads CASRLSSGREQYF. The CDR3 DNA reads as TGTGCCAGCAGATTATCCTCAGGGAGGGAGCAGTACTTC.

The rearrangement uses TRBV6-5 and TRBJ1-1; the D gene is possibly TRBD1 (6 bases). Germline lookup yields CDR1 MNHEY and CDR2 SVGAGI. Trimming cost V 7 bases and J 4 bases, with 16 bases left between them. This CDR3 has 14 residues. CDR3 sequence reads: CASNRDMRITEAFF. The CDR3 nucleotides read TGTGCCAGCAACAGGGATATGAGGATCACTGAAGCTTTCTTT.

The chain combines TRBV27 with TRBJ2-5, with D perhaps matching TRBD2 (7 bases). In germline, CDR1 is MNHEY, CDR2 SMNVEV (reference sequence). V was pared by 3 bases and J by 5 bases, with 22 bases between. The CDR3 runs to 17 residues. As DNA, the CDR3 is TGTGCCAGCAGTTTGTTTGGGGCGGGGGCCCGGGGGGAGACCCAGTACTTC. Protein product: CASSLFGAGARGETQYF.

The chain combines TRBV6-5 with TRBJ1-5; D possibly corresponds to TRBD1 (5 bases). Trimming removed 3 bases from V and 0 bases from J, with 9 bases in between. This CDR3 comprises 15 residues. Germline V gene lookup returns CDR1 MNHEY and CDR2 SVGAGI. Here the CDR3 reads CASSYGANSNQPQHF. CDR3 DNA: TGTGCCAGCAGTTATGGGGCGAATAGCAATCAGCCCCAGCATTTT.

The chain combines TRBV2 with TRBJ2-3; the D gene is possibly TRBD2 (6 bases). The CDR3 totals 16 residues. V gave up 7 bases and J gave up 2 bases, with 19 bases separating them. Germline CDR1 and CDR2: SNHLY and FYNNEI. CDR3 protein: CASTPSAGPFTDTQYF. The CDR3 nucleotides read TGTGCCAGCACACCCTCGGCGGGGCCATTCACAGATACGCAGTATTTT.